Listed here is a single TCR beta chain. Its cognate antigen is unknown. The data originate from a study of T cell responses to AZD1222 COVID-19 vaccine. Findings and caveats of the study: After two AZD1222 doses, spike-specific TCR breadth and depth rose versus day 0. Mapped onto spike, vaccine-associated CD4 TCRs spanned it and were dominant at 160-218 and 743-854. Close to half of all spike-specific TCRs reportedly target regions of the variants that are unmutated. Only a handful of AZD1222 recipients, about six in all, had baseline seropositivity.

Using immunoSEQ multiplex PCR, the repertoire was profiled, and TCRdb retains in-frame clones only, with some absent. The sample records about 200,000 clones, just over 90% being singletons. Deletions cut 1 base from V and 4 bases from J, with 14 bases between. The CDR3 runs 15 residues. CDR1 and CDR2 from the germline V gene are KGHSH and LQKENI. J is TRBJ2-7 and V is TRBV18; a weak D match, TRBD1 (7 bases). The specimen was peripheral blood, collected on day 0 of MenACWY control vaccination. The TCR comes from an adult in good health. The CDR3 here is CASSPLETGRYEQYF. The CDR3 DNA sequence: TGTGCCAGCTCACCACTTGAGACAGGGAGGTACGAGCAGTACTTC.